The sequence of this TCR beta chain was determined in a study of cytomegalovirus exposure and HLA in healthy donors. Study at large: Counted in an early data release were some 81 million unique TCRs from HLA-typed donors.

PCR was performed using 60 Vbeta and 13 Jbeta primers. The data were produced by immunoSEQ multiplex PCR, yet TCRdb's version contains in-frame clones alone and is incomplete. The profile covers tens of thousands of clones, with around three fifths appearing a single time and 5.5% to 6.5% taken by the ten largest. J gave up 5 bases and V 3 bases, and 3 bases lay outside the gene matches. Germline V lookup: CDR1 MGHDK, CDR2 SYGVNS. This CDR3 comprises 16 residues. Points from the study as a whole: CMV serostatus was the only immune exposure information that was available.

With regard to this clone: Its specificity is unknown.

J is TRBJ2-3 and V is TRBV25-1, with TRBD2 identical over 15 bases. What was sequenced was PBMCs. The receptor was derived from a boy younger than 18 in good health and CMV-seropositive. The DNA for the CDR3 is TGTGCCAGCAGTGAGGGACTAGCGGGGGGAGGAGATACGCAGTATTTT. The encoded protein is CASSEGLAGGGDTQYF. Supplemented by reference TRBV25-1 and TRBJ2-3, the full variable domain reads EADIYQTPRYLVIGTGKKITLECSQTMGHDKMYWYQQDPGMELHLIHYSYGVNSTEKGDLSSESTVSRIRTEHFPLTLESARPSHTSQYLCASSEGLAGGGDTQYFGPGTRLTVL.